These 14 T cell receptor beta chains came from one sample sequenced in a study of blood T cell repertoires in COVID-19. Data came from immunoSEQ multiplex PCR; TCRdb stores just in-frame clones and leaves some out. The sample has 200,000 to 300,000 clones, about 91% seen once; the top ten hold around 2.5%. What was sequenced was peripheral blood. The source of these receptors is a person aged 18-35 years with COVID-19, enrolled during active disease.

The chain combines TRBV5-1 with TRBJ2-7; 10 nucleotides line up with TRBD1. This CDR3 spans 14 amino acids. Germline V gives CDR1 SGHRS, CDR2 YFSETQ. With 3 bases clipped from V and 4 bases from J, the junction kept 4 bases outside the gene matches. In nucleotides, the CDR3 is TGCGCCAGCAGCTACCGGGACAGGGGTTACGAGCAGTACTTC. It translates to CASSYRDRGYEQYF.

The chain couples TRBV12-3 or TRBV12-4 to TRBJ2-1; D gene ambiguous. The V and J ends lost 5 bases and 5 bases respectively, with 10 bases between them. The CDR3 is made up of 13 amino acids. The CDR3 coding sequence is TGTGCCAGCAGTCCAGACATCCACAATGAGCAGTTCTTC. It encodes CASSPDIHNEQFF.

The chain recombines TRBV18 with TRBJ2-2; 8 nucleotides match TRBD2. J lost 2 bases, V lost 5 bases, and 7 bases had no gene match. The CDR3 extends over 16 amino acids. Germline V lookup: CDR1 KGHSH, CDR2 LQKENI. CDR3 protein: CASSGPSGPNTGELFF. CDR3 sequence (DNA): TGTGCCAGCTCAGGCCCTAGCGGGCCCAACACCGGGGAGCTGTTTTTT.

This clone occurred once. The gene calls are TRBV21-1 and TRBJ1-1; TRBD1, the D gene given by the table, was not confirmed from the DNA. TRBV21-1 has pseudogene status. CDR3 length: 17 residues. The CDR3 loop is CASSKGRRGRRRTEAFF. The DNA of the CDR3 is TGTGCCAGCAGCAAAGGGCGGAGGGGGCGAAGGAGAACTGAAGCTTTCTTT.

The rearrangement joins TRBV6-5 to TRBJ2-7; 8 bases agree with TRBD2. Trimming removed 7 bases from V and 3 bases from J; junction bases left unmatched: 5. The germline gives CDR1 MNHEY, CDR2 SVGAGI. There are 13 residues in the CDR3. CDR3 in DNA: TGTGCCAGCATGAGTAGCGGGATCTACGAGCAGTACTTC. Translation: CASMSSGIYEQYF.

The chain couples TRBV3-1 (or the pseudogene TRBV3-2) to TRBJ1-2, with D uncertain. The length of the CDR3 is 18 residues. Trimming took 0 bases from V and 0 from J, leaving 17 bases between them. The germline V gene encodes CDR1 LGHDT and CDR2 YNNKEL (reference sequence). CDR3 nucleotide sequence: TGTGCCAGCAGCCAAGAAGGGTGGGAGGCAAAAGCTAACTATGGCTACACCTTC. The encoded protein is CASSQEGWEAKANYGYTF.

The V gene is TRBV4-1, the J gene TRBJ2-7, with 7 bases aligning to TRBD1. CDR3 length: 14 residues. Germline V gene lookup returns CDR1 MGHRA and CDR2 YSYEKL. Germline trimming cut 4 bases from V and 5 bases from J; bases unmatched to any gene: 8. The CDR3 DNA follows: TGCGCCAGCAGCCTACAGGGGACCCCCAACGAGCAGTACTTC. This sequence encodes CASSLQGTPNEQYF.

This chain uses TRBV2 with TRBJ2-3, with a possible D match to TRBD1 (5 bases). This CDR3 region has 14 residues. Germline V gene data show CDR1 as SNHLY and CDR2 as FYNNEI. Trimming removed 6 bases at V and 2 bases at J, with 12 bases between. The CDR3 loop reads CASRGVAYTDTQYF. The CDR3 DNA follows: TGTGCCAGCAGAGGGGTAGCTTACACAGATACGCAGTATTTT.

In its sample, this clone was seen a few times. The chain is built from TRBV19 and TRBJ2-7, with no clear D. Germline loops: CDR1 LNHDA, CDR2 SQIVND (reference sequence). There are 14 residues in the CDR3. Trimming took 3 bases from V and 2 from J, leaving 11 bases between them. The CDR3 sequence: CASSMSPVAYEQYF. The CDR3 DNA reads TGTGCCAGTAGTATGTCCCCCGTAGCCTACGAGCAGTACTTC. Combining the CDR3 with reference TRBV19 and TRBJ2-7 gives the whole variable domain DGGITQSPKYLFRKEGQNVTLSCEQNLNHDAMYWYRQDPGQGLRLIYYSQIVNDFQKGDIAEGYSVSREKKESFPLTVTSAQKNPTAFYLCASSMSPVAYEQYFGPGTRLTVT.

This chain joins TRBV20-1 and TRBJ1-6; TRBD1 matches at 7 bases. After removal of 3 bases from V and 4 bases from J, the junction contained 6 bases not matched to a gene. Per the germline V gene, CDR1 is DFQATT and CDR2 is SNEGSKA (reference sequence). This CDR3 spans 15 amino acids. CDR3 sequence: CSASMSGQYNSPLHF. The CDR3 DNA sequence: TGCAGTGCTAGTATGTCGGGACAGTATAATTCACCCCTCCACTTT.

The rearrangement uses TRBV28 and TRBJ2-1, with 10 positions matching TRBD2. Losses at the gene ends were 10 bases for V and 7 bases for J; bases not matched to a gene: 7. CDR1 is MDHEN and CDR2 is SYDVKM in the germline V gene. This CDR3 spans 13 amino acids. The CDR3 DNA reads TGTGCCACCCTAGCGGGAGTGGGTAATGAGCAGTTCTTC. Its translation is CATLAGVGNEQFF.

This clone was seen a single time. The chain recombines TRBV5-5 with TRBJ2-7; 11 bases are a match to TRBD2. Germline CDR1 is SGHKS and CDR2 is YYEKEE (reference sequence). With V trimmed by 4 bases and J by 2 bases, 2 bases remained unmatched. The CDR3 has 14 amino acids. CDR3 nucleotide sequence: TGTGCCAGCAGCCCACTAGCGGGAGCCTACGAGCAGTACTTC. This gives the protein CASSPLAGAYEQYF. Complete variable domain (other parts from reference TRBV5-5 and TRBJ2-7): DAGVTQSPTHLIKTRGQQVTLRCSPISGHKSVSWYQQVLGQGPQFIFQYYEKEERGRGNFPDRFSARQFPNYSSELNVNALLLGDSALYLCASSPLAGAYEQYFGPGTRLTVT.

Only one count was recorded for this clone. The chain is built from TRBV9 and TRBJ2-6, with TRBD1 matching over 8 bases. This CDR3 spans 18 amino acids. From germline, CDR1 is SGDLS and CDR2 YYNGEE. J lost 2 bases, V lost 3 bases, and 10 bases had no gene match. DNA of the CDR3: TGTGCCAGCAGCGACGGACAGGGATTACTTGCTGGGGCCAACGTCCTGACTTTC. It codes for CASSDGQGLLAGANVLTF.

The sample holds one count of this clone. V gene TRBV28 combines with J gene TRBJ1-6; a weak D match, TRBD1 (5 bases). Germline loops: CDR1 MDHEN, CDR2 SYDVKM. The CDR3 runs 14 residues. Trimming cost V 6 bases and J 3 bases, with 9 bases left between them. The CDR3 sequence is CASRLGGYNSPLHF. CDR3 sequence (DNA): TGTGCCAGCAGATTGGGGGGCTATAATTCACCCCTCCACTTT.